The 3 T cell receptor beta chains below come from one sample, sequenced in a study of long-term antiretroviral therapy in people with HIV. At survey level, the immunoSEQ assay was run in its v3.0 version. Assay: immunoSEQ multiplex PCR; the TCRdb copy retains only in-frame clones and omits some. The table lists more than 9,500 clones, about 80% of them singletons, with 10% to 15% in the top ten. The sample in question was unsorted PBMCs, obtained around 3.1 years before starting antiretroviral therapy. These TCRs come from a man aged 40-55 years with HIV.

The genes are TRBV5-6 and TRBJ2-1, with a weak D call TRBD2 (6 bases). Germline V gene data show CDR1 as SGHDT and CDR2 as YYEEEE. The germline V and J ends were trimmed by 3 bases and 9 bases, with 7 bases remaining between them. CDR3 length: 11 amino acids. DNA of the CDR3: TGTGCCAGCAGCTACGGGGGTGAGCAGTTCTTC. It yields the protein CASSYGGEQFF.

This chain connects TRBV7-2 to TRBJ1-4; D is unclear. Germline V lookup: CDR1 SGHTA, CDR2 FQGNSA. The V end lost 5 bases, the J end lost 4 bases, and 17 bases lay between the germline ends. CDR3 length: 16 residues. The CDR3 spells CASSDLGRTFNEKLFF. For the CDR3, the DNA is TGTGCCAGCAGCGACCTCGGACGGACCTTTAATGAAAAACTGTTTTTT.

The rearrangement joins TRBV29-1 to TRBJ2-1; no reliable D call. CDR3 length: 11 amino acids. The germline V gene encodes CDR1 SQVTM and CDR2 ANQGSEA. Trimming removed 7 bases at V and 4 bases at J, with 8 bases between. The CDR3 nucleotides read TGCAGCGGCAGAGTATACAATGAGCAGTTCTTC. The encoded protein is CSGRVYNEQFF.